Listed below are T cell receptor beta chains from one sample, sequenced in a study of T cell responses to AZD1222 COVID-19 vaccine. Assay used: immunoSEQ multiplex PCR; TCRdb lists only in-frame clones, some missing. The sample consists of roughly 110,000 clones, around 90% of them appearing once. The material was peripheral blood, obtained on day 0 of AZD1222 vaccination. The receptors here all came from an adult in good health. Both conserved end residues are part of each CDR3. The D gene is left open where the match is weak.

CDR3 protein,CDR3 DNA,J gene,D gene,V gene
CASSSRGIAGGYSYNEQFF,TGTGCCAGCAGCTCCAGAGGGATAGCGGGGGGGTACTCCTACAATGAGCAGTTCTTC,TRBJ2-1,TRBD2,TRBV7-8
CASSPSLASYEQYF,TGTGCCAGCAGTCCTTCACTAGCCTCCTACGAGCAGTACTTC,TRBJ2-7,.,TRBV14
CATSVFGYGYTF,TGTGCCACCAGTGTCTTCGGCTATGGCTACACCTTC,TRBJ1-2,.,TRBV24-1
CASSQRVGITGELFF,TGCGCCAGCAGCCAGAGGGTGGGGATCACCGGGGAGCTGTTTTTT,TRBJ2-2,.,TRBV4-1
CASSLRQGAGEKLFF,TGCGCCAGCAGCCTCCGACAGGGGGCAGGTGAAAAACTGTTTTTT,TRBJ1-4,TRBD1,TRBV5-1
CASSLMTSGTEAFF,TGTGCCAGCAGCCTAATGACATCGGGCACTGAAGCTTTCTTT,TRBJ1-1,.,TRBV7-2
CASSLGLRASSEQFF,TGCGCCAGCAGCCTCGGCCTCAGGGCTAGCAGTGAGCAGTTCTTC,TRBJ2-1,.,TRBV4-3
CASSLSGTTEAFF,TGTGCCAGCAGTTTATCGGGGACCACTGAAGCTTTCTTT,TRBJ1-1,.,TRBV12-3/TRBV12-4
CASSFSGQGGYTF,TGTGCCAGCAGTTTCTCAGGCCAGGGAGGCTACACCTTC,TRBJ1-2,.,TRBV12-3/TRBV12-4
CASSRIQGRYNSPLHF,TGTGCCAGCAGCAGGATACAGGGGAGATATAATTCACCCCTCCACTTT,TRBJ1-6,.,TRBV21-1